This passage covers 6 T cell receptor beta chains from one sample sequenced in a study of T cells in Graves' hyperthyroidism and ophthalmopathy. Amplified TCR beta CDR3 regions derived from RNA transcripts. A set of HTBI primers served as the primers for a first-round RT-PCR of the TCR CDR3. TCRdb fed the multiplex PCR reads into MiXCR, producing one record per CDR3 protein. Of hundreds of thousands of distinct CDR3 sequences in the sample, more than 12% are singletons; the top ten hold around 13%. Specimen: blood. The receptor source for this set is a woman aged 45-59 years with Graves' ophthalmopathy.

Written as DNA, the CDR3 is TGTGCCAGTAGTACCTTCCGGGACTCCAATGAGCAGTTCTTC. Its protein product is CASSTFRDSNEQFF. The chain has TRBV19 and TRBJ2-1, with a tentative D call TRBD2 (6 bases). Germline assignment: CDR1 LNHDA and CDR2 SQIVND (reference sequence). The CDR3 totals 14 residues. The germline V and J ends were trimmed by 4 bases and 6 bases, with 13 bases remaining between them.

This chain connects TRBV7-6 to TRBJ2-1, with D tentatively TRBD1 or TRBD2 (5 bases each). This CDR3 is 16 amino acids long. V was trimmed by 2 bases and J by 0 bases, leaving 11 bases between them. The germline gives CDR1 SGHVS, CDR2 FNYEAQ. CDR3 DNA: TGTGCCAGCAGCTTATTTGAGGGGAGCTCCTACAATGAGCAGTTCTTC. This encodes CASSLFEGSSYNEQFF. The whole variable domain, filled in from reference TRBV7-6 and TRBJ2-1, reads GAGVSQSPRYKVTKRGQDVALRCDPISGHVSLYWYRQALGQGPEFLTYFNYEAQQDKSGLPNDRFSAERPEGSISTLTIQRTEQRDSAMYRCASSLFEGSSYNEQFFGPGTRLTVL.

V usage is TRBV10-3 and J usage is TRBJ1-5, with TRBD1 identical over 10 bases. The CDR3 extends over 14 amino acids. J lost 3 bases, V lost 10 bases, and 6 bases had no gene match. Per the germline V gene, CDR1 is ENHRY and CDR2 is SYGVKD. CDR3 sequence: CATGTGVFNQPQHF. DNA of the CDR3: TGTGCCACCGGGACAGGGGTGTTCAATCAGCCCCAGCATTTT.

Many counts were recorded for this clonotype. J is TRBJ1-1 and V is TRBV7-2, with a weak D call TRBD1 (5 bases). Trimming left V 3 bases short and J 7 bases short, with 15 bases between. The CDR3 totals 14 residues. CDR1 and CDR2 (germline): SGHTA, FQGNSA. In DNA, the CDR3 is TGTGCCAGCAGCTTTGGTCCCTTCAGGGTTGAAGCTTTCTTT. Translated, it gives CASSFGPFRVEAFF.

This clonotype was counted a few times. This chain links TRBV15 with TRBJ2-1; tentative D call: TRBD2 (5 bases). CDR1 LNHNV and CDR2 YYDKDF come from the germline V gene (reference sequence). Between the trimmed V and J ends, which lost 8 bases and 0 bases, there was a span of 11 bases. The CDR3 contains 14 residues. CDR3: CATEGESSYNEQFF. The CDR3 coding sequence is TGTGCCACCGAGGGCGAGAGCTCCTACAATGAGCAGTTCTTC. The full variable domain, completed using reference TRBV15 and TRBJ2-1, is DAMVIQNPRYQVTQFGKPVTLSCSQTLNHNVMYWYQQKSSQAPKLLFHYYDKDFNNEADTPDNFQSRRPNTSFCFLDIRSPGLGDTAMYLCATEGESSYNEQFFGPGTRLTVL.

This clonotype was observed at least ten times. The V and J genes are TRBV11-1 and TRBJ2-3; possibly TRBD2 for D (6 bases). V lost 2 bases to trimming and J lost 1 base, with 16 bases between them. This CDR3 is built from 17 residues. Germline V CDR1 and CDR2: SGHAT, FQDESV (reference sequence). The CDR3 region is CASSLLRGASGTDTQYF. CDR3 sequence (DNA): TGTGCCAGCAGCTTACTACGCGGGGCGTCAGGCACAGATACGCAGTATTTT.